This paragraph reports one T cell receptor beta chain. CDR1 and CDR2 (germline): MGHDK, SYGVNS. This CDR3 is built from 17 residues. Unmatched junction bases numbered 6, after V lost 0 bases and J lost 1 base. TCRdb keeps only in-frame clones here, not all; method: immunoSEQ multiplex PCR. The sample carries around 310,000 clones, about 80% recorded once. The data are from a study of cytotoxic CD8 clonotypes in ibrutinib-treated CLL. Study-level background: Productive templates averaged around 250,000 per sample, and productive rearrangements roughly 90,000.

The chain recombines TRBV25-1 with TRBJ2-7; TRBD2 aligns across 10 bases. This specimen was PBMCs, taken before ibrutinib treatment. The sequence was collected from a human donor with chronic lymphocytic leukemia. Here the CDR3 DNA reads TGTGCCAGCAGTGAATACCGCGGACTAGCGGATTCCTACGAGCAGTACTTC. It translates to CASSEYRGLADSYEQYF.